The rows below give T cell receptor beta chains drawn from one sample of a study of T cells in localized non-small cell lung cancer. Sequenced by immunoSEQ multiplex PCR; TCRdb stores in-frame clones only, minus some. The sample has approximately 20,000 clones; 85% to 95% are singletons. Sequencing was performed on peripheral blood, taken before any cancer treatment. The receptors here all came from a male donor at least 60 years old with stage I squamous cell lung carcinoma. CDR3s leave out the opening cysteine and the closing phenylalanine or tryptophan. D genes are given only for firm matches.

>14|TRBJ2-5|TRBV25-1|TRBD1
ASSEEGRGRPETQY
>11|TRBJ1-1|TRBV14|-
ASSQVGRTTAF
>14|TRBJ1-5|TRBV7-9|TRBD1
ASSLGRGTGDQPQH
>14|TRBJ2-2|TRBV6-1|-
ASSERAGTTTGELF
>15|TRBJ1-4|TRBV28|TRBD1
ASLPGQKVATNEKLF
>14|TRBJ2-1|TRBV7-9|-
ASSLVGGGPSNEQF
>18|TRBJ2-2|TRBV7-8|TRBD2
ASSEDGMGLAHANTGELF
>12|TRBJ2-3|TRBV28|-
ASSPRTTADTQY
>12|TRBJ2-7|TRBV10-2|TRBD1
ASTPQGDSYEQY
>12|TRBJ2-3|TRBV11-2|-
ASSLGGSTDTQY
>10|TRBJ2-1|TRBV9|-
ASSADSNEQF
>12|TRBJ1-2|TRBV29-1|-
SVVSGDRSYGYT
>12|TRBJ2-3|TRBV7-7|TRBD1
ASSLGTGGDTQY
>15|TRBJ1-3|TRBV28|-
ASSLAAPRQTGNTIY
>11|TRBJ1-1|TRBV7-9|-
ASSLGMNTEAF
>14|TRBJ2-3|TRBV18|TRBD1
ASSPQGQLWADTQY
>15|TRBJ1-1|TRBV9|TRBD1
ASSASRTGTGNTEAF
>13|TRBJ1-2|TRBV4-3|TRBD1
ASSQGEGGDYGYT
>13|TRBJ2-1|TRBV7-9|TRBD2
ASSFASGRGGEQF
>14|TRBJ2-3|TRBV29-1|TRBD2
SVEIAGAPSTDTQY
>10|TRBJ2-5|TRBV14|-
ASSRTTGTQY
>11|TRBJ1-3|TRBV7-8|-
ASSVSTGNTIY